This passage covers 10 T cell receptor beta chains from one sample sequenced in a study of PD-L1 blockade in urothelial cancer. This sample's time point: peripheral blood 6 weeks after treatment start. The protocol was immunoSEQ multiplex PCR, while the TCRdb copy is restricted to in-frame clones and leaves out a portion. The sample has roughly 51,000 clones, approximately 85% seen once. This specimen was PBMCs, taken around atezolizumab (anti-PD-L1) treatment. The receptors derive from a man over 45 with urothelial cancer.

CDR3 region: CASSLGTENIQYF. CDR3 coding DNA: TGTGCCAGCAGCTTGGGGACAGAAAACATTCAGTACTTC. The chain links TRBV5-4 to TRBJ2-4; possible D gene TRBD1, 6 bases. Trimming took off 0 bases at V and 5 bases at J, with 6 bases between the two ends. The CDR3 extends over 13 amino acids. Germline V lookup: CDR1 SGHNT, CDR2 YYREEE (reference sequence).

The rearrangement joins TRBV5-5 to TRBJ2-3, with 8 positions matching TRBD1. J gave up 3 bases and V 4 bases, and 10 bases lay outside the gene matches. This CDR3 spans 16 amino acids. The V gene's germline CDR1 is SGHKS and CDR2 YYEKEE (reference sequence). The CDR3 DNA reads TGTGCCAGCAGCGGCGACAGGGGAGGATGGACAGATACGCAGTATTTT. It yields the protein CASSGDRGGWTDTQYF.

This clone turned up a few times. This sequence joins TRBV5-4 and TRBJ2-1, with 13 positions matching TRBD2. The CDR3 contains 19 residues. The V segment lost 1 base and the J segment 7 bases; nucleotides outside the gene matches: 14. CDR1 and CDR2 from the germline V gene are SGHNT and YYREEE (reference sequence). In nucleotides, the CDR3 is TGTGCCAGCAGCTTGTGGGCTTTTACTAGCGGGAGGGTTATGAATGAGCAGTTCTTC. Amino acids: CASSLWAFTSGRVMNEQFF.

The chain couples TRBV5-1 to TRBJ2-2, with D tentatively TRBD2 (6 bases). The CDR3 covers 16 residues. Per the germline V gene, CDR1 is SGHRS and CDR2 is YFSETQ. Trimming shortened V by 3 bases and J by 1 base, and 13 bases separated the two germline ends. DNA of the CDR3: TGCGCCAGCAGCTCCCGGACTACTTTGAACACCGGGGAGCTGTTTTTT. Its protein product is CASSSRTTLNTGELFF.

This clone was recorded once. The V gene is TRBV7-9, the J gene TRBJ2-3; 11 bases are shared with TRBD2. The CDR3 has 16 amino acids. Germline V gene data show CDR1 as SEHNR and CDR2 as FQNEAQ (reference sequence). J lost 1 base, V lost 6 bases, and 6 bases had no gene match. The CDR3 region has the DNA TGTGCCAGCAGGACTGGGACTAGCGGTCGCACAGATACGCAGTATTTT. This translates into CASRTGTSGRTDTQYF.

The chain joins TRBV28 to TRBJ2-7; possible D gene TRBD2, 5 bases. V lost 6 bases to trimming and J lost 6 bases, with 18 bases between them. CDR3 size: 14 residues. Germline loops: CDR1 MDHEN, CDR2 SYDVKM. The CDR3: CASSPPNEGSEQYF. Here the CDR3 DNA reads TGTGCCAGCAGCCCCCCGAACGAGGGTTCCGAGCAGTACTTC.

The V and J genes are TRBV5-4 and TRBJ1-1, with TRBD1 identical over 10 bases. The CDR3 is 14 residues long. Germline assignment: CDR1 SGHNT and CDR2 YYREEE (reference sequence). Unmatched junction bases numbered 3, after V lost 2 bases and J lost 5 bases. DNA for the CDR3: TGTGCCAGCAGCTTCGGGACAGGGGTTACTGAAGCTTTCTTT. It codes for CASSFGTGVTEAFF. The whole variable domain, remainder taken from reference TRBV5-4 and TRBJ1-1, is ETGVTQSPTHLIKTRGQQVTLRCSSQSGHNTVSWYQQALGQGPQFIFQYYREEENGRGNFPPRFSGLQFPNYSSELNVNALELDDSALYLCASSFGTGVTEAFFGQGTRLTVV.

In its sample, this clone was seen a few times. The chain uses TRBV6-4 and TRBJ1-6; 8 nucleotides line up with TRBD1. The CDR3 runs 14 residues. The J segment lost 7 bases and the V segment lost 5 bases, leaving 4 bases of the junction unmatched. Per germline, CDR1 MRHNA and CDR2 SNTAGT. As DNA, the CDR3 is TGTGCCAGCAGTCCGGGACAGGACAATTCACCCCTCCACTTT. Translation: CASSPGQDNSPLHF.

V is TRBV5-1 and J is TRBJ2-7, with TRBD1 identical over 7 bases. Trimming cost V 0 bases and J 3 bases; bases outside gene matches: 6. The CDR3 is 15 residues long. The germline V gene has CDR1 SGHRS and CDR2 YFSETQ. DNA of the CDR3: TGCGCCAGCAGCTTGGGTGGGACAGACAACTACGAGCAGTACTTC. This encodes CASSLGGTDNYEQYF.

J is TRBJ1-6 and V is TRBV30, with D uncertain. Germline CDR1 and CDR2: GTSNPN and SVGIG (reference sequence). Between the trimmed V and J ends, which lost 8 bases and 4 bases, there was a span of 12 bases. This CDR3 is built from 13 residues. The CDR3 here is CAQAGSYNSPLHF. The CDR3 nucleotides read TGTGCCCAAGCGGGGTCATATAATTCACCCCTCCACTTT.